These 29 T cell receptor beta chains were all obtained from the same sample, sequenced in a study of T-cell reconstitution after alpha-beta-depleted transplantation in children listed by TCRdb under 2016. The treatment or condition label corresponds to: allogeneic hematopoietic cell transplantation with graft depleted of TCRalphabeta T cells and CD19 B cells. The library was built by means of PCR. Reads for this sample came from an Illumina HiSeq 2500. Molecular barcoding was employed in the preparation of TCR libraries, with unique molecular identifiers being used to normalize TCRbeta repertoire quantification. TCRdb reanalyzed the raw reads on its own, using fastp at Q25 for trimming and MiXCR for clone calling, and kept in-frame beta chains. Identical CDR3 proteins give one entry, which carries the most common genes and DNA. The sample table holds around 490,000 distinct CDR3 sequences, of which more than 9.5% were seen once. About 14% of the sample comes from the top ten.

Sequencing used PBMCs, mostly from graft donor cells, obtained 180 days after TCRalphabeta/CD19-depleted stem cell transplant. The receptors shown here come from a female patient aged 2 to 10 who had a stem cell transplant for aplastic anemia, so the T cells may come from the graft donor.

This clonotype showed up just a few times. The chain combines TRBV7-2 with TRBJ2-5; D uncertain. The germline V gene has CDR1 SGHTA and CDR2 FQGNSA. This CDR3 is 13 amino acids long. V lost 5 bases and J lost 5, with 12 bases in between. The CDR3 DNA follows: TGTGCCAGCAGCCCAAGTATGGGGGAGACCCAGTACTTC. Its translation: CASSPSMGETQYF.

The chain couples TRBV7-2 to TRBJ2-3; weak D call: TRBD2 (5 bases). V gave up 3 bases and J gave up 5 bases, with 15 bases separating them. The CDR3 length is 15 residues. Germline CDR1 SGHTA, CDR2 FQGNSA. CDR3 amino acids: CASSLSGRLRDTQYF. CDR3 DNA: TGTGCCAGCAGCTTGAGTGGGAGATTAAGAGATACGCAGTATTTT.

This clonotype appeared a few times. This chain links TRBV7-9 with TRBJ1-1; TRBD1 matches at 7 bases. Germline lookup yields CDR1 SEHNR and CDR2 FQNEAQ (reference sequence). The CDR3 length is 13 residues. The V segment lost 2 bases and the J segment 5 bases; nucleotides outside the gene matches: 2. CDR3: CASSLTGETEAFF. In DNA form, the CDR3 reads TGTGCCAGCAGCTTAACAGGGGAAACTGAAGCTTTCTTT. Complete variable domain (other parts from reference TRBV7-9 and TRBJ1-1): DTGVSQNPRHKITKRGQNVTFRCDPISEHNRLYWYRQTLGQGPEFLTYFQNEAQLEKSRLLSDRFSAERPKGSFSTLEIQRTEQGDSAMYLCASSLTGETEAFFGQGTRLTVV.

This clonotype was seen a handful of times. The chain is built from TRBV13 and TRBJ2-3; D remains unclear. Trimming pared 3 bases from V and 5 bases from J, leaving 12 bases between. The germline V gene encodes CDR1 PRHDT and CDR2 FYEKMQ (reference sequence). The CDR3 is 14 residues long. The CDR3 nucleotides are TGTGCCAGCAGCTTTTGGAGAGCCGGAGATACGCAGTATTTT. Translated: CASSFWRAGDTQYF.

There are a few counts of this clonotype. For the CDR3, the DNA is TGTGCCAGCAGCTCGGGCCACCCAGGGAATGAGCAGTTCTTC. Translated, it gives CASSSGHPGNEQFF. This rearrangement joins TRBV7-2 to TRBJ2-1, with D possibly matching TRBD1 (5 bases). The germline gives CDR1 SGHTA, CDR2 FQGNSA. This CDR3 contains 14 residues. V lost 4 bases to trimming and J lost 7 bases, with 14 bases between them.

V is TRBV10-3 and J is TRBJ2-1; no clear D. The CDR3 contains 16 residues. Germline loops: CDR1 ENHRY, CDR2 SYGVKD. Trimming removed 4 bases at V and 0 bases at J, with 13 bases between. CDR3 nucleotides: TGTGCCATCAGTGGCCCGGACGGATTCTCCTACAATGAGCAGTTCTTC. Encoded protein: CAISGPDGFSYNEQFF.

This clonotype was counted only a few times. The CDR3 coding sequence is TGTGCCAGCAGCCCAGAGCGGGAGAACGAGCAGTACTTC. Protein: CASSPERENEQYF. This chain links TRBV11-2 with TRBJ2-7, with 8 bases matching TRBD2. V shed 5 bases and J 5 bases; nucleotides not matched to a gene: 5. Germline CDR1 and CDR2: SGHAT and FQNNGV. The CDR3 consists of 13 residues.

This chain links TRBV2 with TRBJ2-5; D is possibly TRBD2 (5 bases). Deletions cut 1 base from V and 4 bases from J, with 10 bases between. Germline V CDR1 and CDR2: SNHLY, FYNNEI. This CDR3 contains 14 residues. CDR3 coding DNA: TGTGCCAGCAGTGAAGTATGGGCGGGAGAGACCCAGTACTTC. Translation: CASSEVWAGETQYF. The full variable domain, its missing parts supplied by reference TRBV2 and TRBJ2-5, is EPEVTQTPSHQVTQMGQEVILRCVPISNHLYFYWYRQILGQKVEFLVSFYNNEISEKSEIFDDQFSVERPDGSNFTLKIRSTKLEDSAMYFCASSEVWAGETQYFGPGTRLLVL.

The rearrangement links TRBV10-1 to TRBJ2-3, with 9 bases matching TRBD1. The germline V gene has CDR1 WNHNN and CDR2 SYGVQD (reference sequence). This CDR3 comprises 20 residues. Trimming at V came to 0 bases and at J to 5 bases, leaving 18 bases not matched to a gene. The CDR3 DNA follows: TGCGCCAGCAGTGAGTCGGGGCCCCCTGGGTGGGGACAGGGAGAAGATACGCAGTATTTT. This gives the protein CASSESGPPGWGQGEDTQYF.

This rearrangement joins TRBV6-2 or TRBV6-3 to TRBJ2-6; possible D gene TRBD2, 7 bases. The ends were cut back, 6 bases at V and 1 base at J, with 13 bases in the middle. CDR1 and CDR2 from the germline V gene are MNHEY and SVGEGT. The CDR3 has 16 amino acids. CDR3: CASRGGLVSGANVLTF. CDR3 DNA: TGTGCCAGCAGGGGGGGGCTGGTATCTGGGGCCAACGTCCTGACTTTC.

This clonotype was seen a few times. V usage is TRBV20-1 and J usage is TRBJ1-2; 7 nucleotides match TRBD1. V dropped 5 bases and J dropped 5; count of bases not matched to a gene: 11. This CDR3 spans 14 amino acids. Germline assignment: CDR1 DFQATT and CDR2 SNEGSKA (reference sequence). CDR3 sequence reads: CSAVGTAQGYGYTF. The CDR3 nucleotides are TGCAGTGCTGTCGGGACAGCCCAAGGGTATGGCTACACCTTC.

This clonotype came up a few times. V and J are TRBV14 and TRBJ2-1; 9 nucleotides align to TRBD1. Germline V lookup: CDR1 SGHDN, CDR2 FVKESK. Germline trimming cut 4 bases from V and 4 bases from J; bases unmatched to any gene: 11. The CDR3 loop spans 17 amino acids. The CDR3 DNA is TGTGCCAGCAGCCGGGACAGGGCCCCCCGATTTTACAATGAGCAGTTCTTC. This gives the protein CASSRDRAPRFYNEQFF.

The V call is TRBV5-8, the J call TRBJ2-7, with 9 bases identical to TRBD2. This CDR3 has 15 residues. The germline CDR1 and CDR2 sequences are SGHTS and YDEGEE. The CDR3 bases are TGTGCCAGCAGCTTCGCTAGGGTAGCGGGAGACGAGGAGTACGTC. Its protein product is CASSFARVAGDEEYV.

As for this clonotype: This may stem from a read error, because a much larger clone lies one nucleotide away. This chain connects TRBV2 to TRBJ2-2, with D possibly being TRBD2 (5 bases). CDR1 and CDR2 (germline): SNHLY, FYNNEI. The CDR3 contains 13 residues. The CDR3 sequence: CASSETNTRELFF. The CDR3 DNA reads as TGTGCCAGCAGTGAGACTAACACCAGGGAGCTGTTTTTT.

The CDR3 sequence: CASSQRGGRASYNEQFF. CDR3 bases: TGTGCCAGCAGCCAAAGGGGCGGGAGGGCCTCCTACAATGAGCAGTTCTTC. The chain joins TRBV3-1 to TRBJ2-1, with 9 bases aligning to TRBD2. The V gene end was trimmed by 2 bases and the J gene end by 0 bases; junction bases not matched to a gene: 5. This CDR3 region has 17 residues. Germline CDR1 reads LGHDT; CDR2 reads YNNKEL (reference sequence).

In its sample, this clonotype was seen a few times. V gene TRBV5-1 combines with J gene TRBJ2-3; TRBD2 aligns across 9 bases. Looked up from germline, CDR1 is SGHRS and CDR2 is YFSETQ. J lost 2 bases, V lost 5 bases, and 9 bases had no gene match. The CDR3 has 16 amino acids. The CDR3 loop is CASSRRGRADTDTQYF. The DNA of the CDR3 is TGCGCCAGCAGTCGGCGCGGGAGGGCGGACACAGATACGCAGTATTTT.

The CDR3 sequence: CASSPPNGWEETQYF. The CDR3 DNA follows: TGTGCCAGCTCACCACCGAACGGGTGGGAAGAGACCCAGTACTTC. This chain joins TRBV18 and TRBJ2-5; D gene uncertain. This CDR3 has 15 amino acids. Trimming took 0 bases from V and 3 from J, leaving 11 bases between them. Germline CDR1 reads KGHSH; CDR2 reads LQKENI.

This clonotype was seen a few times. CDR3 bases: TGTGCCAGCAGGGGGACTAGGGGCTCCTACAATGAGCAGTTCTTC. It is translated as CASRGTRGSYNEQFF. The V gene is TRBV6-1, the J gene TRBJ2-1, with 8 positions matching TRBD2. V was pared by 6 bases and J by 0 bases, with 4 bases of the junction left unmatched. The germline V gene encodes CDR1 MNHNS and CDR2 SASEGT. This CDR3 is built from 15 residues.

This clonotype was detected many times. This chain links TRBV20-1 with TRBJ2-7, with D perhaps assigned TRBD1 or TRBD2 (5 bases each). Germline V gives CDR1 DFQATT, CDR2 SNEGSKA (reference sequence). The CDR3 covers 15 residues. Trimming removed 1 base from V and 1 base from J, with 14 bases in between. CDR3 in amino acids: CSARAHSGGSYEQYF. CDR3 nucleotide sequence: TGCAGTGCTAGAGCCCATAGTGGGGGTTCCTACGAGCAGTACTTC.

This chain connects TRBV28 to TRBJ2-2; a weak D match, TRBD1 (6 bases). V dropped 3 bases and J dropped 4 bases, with 12 bases sitting between them. CDR1 is MDHEN, CDR2 SYDVKM, per germline. There are 15 residues in the CDR3. CDR3 in amino acids: CASSFLGAPTGELFF. The CDR3 DNA reads TGTGCCAGCAGTTTTTTGGGGGCGCCCACCGGGGAGCTGTTTTTT.

The sample holds a few counts of this clonotype. This chain connects TRBV7-2 to TRBJ2-1; TRBD2 might be the D (5 bases). Germline V lookup: CDR1 SGHTA, CDR2 FQGNSA. Trimming took 5 bases from V and 0 from J, leaving 29 bases between them. This CDR3 is built from 21 residues. The CDR3 nucleotides read TGTGCCAGCAGCCTTAGCGCGCAAATGGTCGGCAGGAGAAGCTCCTACAATGAGCAGTTCTTC. It is translated as CASSLSAQMVGRRSSYNEQFF.

In this sample, this clonotype turned up many times. This chain links TRBV29-1 with TRBJ2-1, with TRBD2 matching 13 bases. Germline CDR1 is SQVTM and CDR2 is ANQGSEA. Losses at the gene ends were 4 bases for V and 8 bases for J; bases not matched to a gene: 5. The CDR3 runs to 14 residues. CDR3 protein: CSVARTSGSDEQFF. The CDR3 bases are TGCAGCGTTGCCCGGACTAGCGGGAGTGATGAGCAGTTCTTC.

This clonotype appeared a few times. The rearrangement links TRBV12-3 or TRBV12-4 to TRBJ2-7, with D perhaps given as TRBD1 or TRBD2 (5 bases each). This CDR3 has 14 residues. Trimming pared 3 bases from V and 6 bases from J, leaving 15 bases between. As DNA, the CDR3 is TGTGCCAGCAGTTTCGGGACGTGGGGGAGCGAGCAGTACTTC. It codes for CASSFGTWGSEQYF.

This clonotype has more than one count but fewer than ten. The genes are TRBV24-1 and TRBJ1-5, with D hard to call. Germline V gene data show CDR1 as KGHDR and CDR2 as SFDVKD. The CDR3 totals 15 residues. The V end was cut by 4 bases, the J end by 3 bases, with 12 bases between. The CDR3, as DNA: TGTGCCACCAGTGACACTGAGAGGGCCAATCAGCCCCAGCATTTT. The encoded protein is CATSDTERANQPQHF.

Only a few counts were recorded for this clonotype. This chain connects TRBV12-3 or TRBV12-4 to TRBJ1-3; D might be TRBD1 (5 bases). The CDR3 contains 14 residues. V lost 6 bases and J lost 1, with 10 bases in between. The CDR3: CASRGPASGNTIYF. CDR3 DNA sequence: TGTGCCAGCAGGGGGCCAGCATCTGGAAACACCATATATTTT.

This chain links TRBV28 with TRBJ2-7, with 10 nucleotides matching TRBD1. Looked up from germline, CDR1 is MDHEN and CDR2 is SYDVKM. This CDR3 spans 15 amino acids. V was pared by 5 bases and J by 3 bases, with 7 bases of the junction left unmatched. DNA of the CDR3: TGTGCCAGCAGTCGAACCGGACAGGGGGACTACGAGCAGTACTTC. It specifies CASSRTGQGDYEQYF.

This clonotype appeared a few times. V is TRBV29-1 and J is TRBJ2-1; unclear D gene. The CDR3 spans 10 residues. Between the trimmed V and J ends, which lost 4 bases and 5 bases, there was a span of 3 bases. From germline, CDR1 is SQVTM and CDR2 ANQGSEA. In DNA form, the CDR3 reads TGCAGCGTTGTAGACAATGAGCAGTTCTTC. Translating it yields CSVVDNEQFF.

The V call is TRBV12-3 or TRBV12-4, the J call TRBJ2-7; 8 nucleotides match TRBD2. The length of the CDR3 is 13 residues. V shed 1 base, J shed 6 bases, and the junction held 2 bases outside the gene matches. The CDR3 loop is CASSLDAGGEQYF. The CDR3 coding sequence is TGTGCCAGCAGTTTAGATGCGGGAGGCGAGCAGTACTTC.

The chain carries TRBV4-2 and TRBJ2-7; 11 bases fit TRBD1. The ends lost 7 bases at V and 6 bases at J; junction bases unmatched: 11. The germline V gene has CDR1 LGHNA and CDR2 YNFKEQ. The CDR3 has 15 amino acids. Written as DNA, the CDR3 is TGTGCCAGCACCCCCCGGACAGGGGGCGAGGGCGAGCAGTACTTC. It encodes CASTPRTGGEGEQYF.